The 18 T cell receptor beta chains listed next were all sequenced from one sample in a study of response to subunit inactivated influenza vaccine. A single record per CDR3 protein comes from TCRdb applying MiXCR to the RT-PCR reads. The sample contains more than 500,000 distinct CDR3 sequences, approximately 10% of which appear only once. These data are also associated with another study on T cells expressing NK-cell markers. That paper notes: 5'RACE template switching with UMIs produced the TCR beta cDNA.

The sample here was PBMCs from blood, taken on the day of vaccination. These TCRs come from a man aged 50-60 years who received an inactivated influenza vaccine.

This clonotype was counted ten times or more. CDR3 bases: TGTGCCAGCAGCCTAGATGGGCCTGTGGGGACCCAGTACTTC. Translated: CASSLDGPVGTQYF. V is TRBV7-6 and J is TRBJ2-5; no clear D gene. The CDR3 consists of 14 residues. Germline V CDR1 and CDR2: SGHVS, FNYEAQ. The ends were cut back, 5 bases at V and 7 bases at J, with 17 bases in the middle.

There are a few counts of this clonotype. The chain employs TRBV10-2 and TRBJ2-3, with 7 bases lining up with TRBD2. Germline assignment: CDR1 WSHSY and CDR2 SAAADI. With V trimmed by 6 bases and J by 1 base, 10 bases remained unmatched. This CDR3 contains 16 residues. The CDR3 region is CASRDTPGLRTDTQYF. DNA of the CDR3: TGCGCCAGCAGAGACACCCCGGGACTACGCACAGATACGCAGTATTTT.

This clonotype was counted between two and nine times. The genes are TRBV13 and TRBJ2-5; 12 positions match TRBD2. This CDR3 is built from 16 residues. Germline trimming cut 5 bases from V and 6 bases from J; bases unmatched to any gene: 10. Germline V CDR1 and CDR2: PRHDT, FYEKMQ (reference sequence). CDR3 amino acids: CASSAYETSGRKTQYF. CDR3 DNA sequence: TGTGCCAGCAGCGCTTACGAGACTAGCGGGAGAAAGACCCAGTACTTC.

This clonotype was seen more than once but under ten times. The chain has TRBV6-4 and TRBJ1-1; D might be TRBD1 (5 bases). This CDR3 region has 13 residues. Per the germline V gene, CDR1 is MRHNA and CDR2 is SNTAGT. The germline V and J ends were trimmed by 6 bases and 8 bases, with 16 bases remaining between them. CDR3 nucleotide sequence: TGTGCCAGCAGGAAGACAGAAGTTGAAGAAGCTTTCTTT. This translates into CASRKTEVEEAFF.

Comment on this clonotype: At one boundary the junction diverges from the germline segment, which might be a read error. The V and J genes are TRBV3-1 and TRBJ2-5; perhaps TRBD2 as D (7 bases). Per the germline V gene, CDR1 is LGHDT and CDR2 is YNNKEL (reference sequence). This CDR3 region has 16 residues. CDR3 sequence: CASSQELVGGRETHYF. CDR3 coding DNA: TGTGCCAGCAGCCAAGAGTTGGTGGGGGGGCGAGAGACCCATTACTTC.

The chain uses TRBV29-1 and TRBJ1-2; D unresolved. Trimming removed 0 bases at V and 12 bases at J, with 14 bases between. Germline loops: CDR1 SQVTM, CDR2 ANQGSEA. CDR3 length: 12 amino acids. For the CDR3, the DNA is TGCAGCGTTGAAGAAGCGATGGGTATCAACACCTTC. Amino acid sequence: CSVEEAMGINTF.

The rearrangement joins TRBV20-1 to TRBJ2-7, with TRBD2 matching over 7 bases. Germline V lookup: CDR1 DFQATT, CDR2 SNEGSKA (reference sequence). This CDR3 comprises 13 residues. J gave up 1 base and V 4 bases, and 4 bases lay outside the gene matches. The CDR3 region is CSANRGGSYEQYF. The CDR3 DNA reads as TGCAGTGCTAACCGCGGGGGTTCCTACGAGCAGTACTTC.

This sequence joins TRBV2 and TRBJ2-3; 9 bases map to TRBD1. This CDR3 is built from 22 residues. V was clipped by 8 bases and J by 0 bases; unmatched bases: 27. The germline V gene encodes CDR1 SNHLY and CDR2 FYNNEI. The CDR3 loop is CASLLNHRGLRLPSSSTDTQYF. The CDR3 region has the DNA TGTGCCAGCCTCCTAAACCACAGGGGGCTGCGACTACCATCTTCTAGCACAGATACGCAGTATTTT.

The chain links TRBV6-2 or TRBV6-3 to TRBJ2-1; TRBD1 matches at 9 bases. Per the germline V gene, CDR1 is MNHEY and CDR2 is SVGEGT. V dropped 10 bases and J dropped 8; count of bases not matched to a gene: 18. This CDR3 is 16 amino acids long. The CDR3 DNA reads TGTGCCATTACGAATCCCGGGACAGGGAAAAGGGATGAGCAGTTCTTC. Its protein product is CAITNPGTGKRDEQFF.

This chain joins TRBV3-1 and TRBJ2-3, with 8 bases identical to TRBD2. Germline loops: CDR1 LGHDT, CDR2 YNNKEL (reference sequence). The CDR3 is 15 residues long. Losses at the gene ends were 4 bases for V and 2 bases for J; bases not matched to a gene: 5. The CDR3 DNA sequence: TGTGCCAGCAGCCGGACTAGCTACCTCACAGATACGCAGTATTTT. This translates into CASSRTSYLTDTQYF.

CDR3 coding DNA: TGTGCCAGCTCACCACCTTCATCCCAGGACAGGGGGCGCGAGCAGTACTTC. It translates to CASSPPSSQDRGREQYF. The rearrangement joins TRBV18 to TRBJ2-7, with TRBD1 matching 11 bases. CDR3 length: 17 residues. Trimming cost V 0 bases and J 6 bases; bases outside gene matches: 10. Germline CDR1 reads KGHSH; CDR2 reads LQKENI.

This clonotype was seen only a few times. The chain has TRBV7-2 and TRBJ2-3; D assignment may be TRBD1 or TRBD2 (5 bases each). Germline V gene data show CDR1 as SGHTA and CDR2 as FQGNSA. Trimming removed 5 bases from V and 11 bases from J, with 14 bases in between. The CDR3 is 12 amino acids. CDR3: CASSQDWGRQYF. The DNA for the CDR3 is TGTGCCAGCAGCCAGGACTGGGGGAGGCAGTATTTT.

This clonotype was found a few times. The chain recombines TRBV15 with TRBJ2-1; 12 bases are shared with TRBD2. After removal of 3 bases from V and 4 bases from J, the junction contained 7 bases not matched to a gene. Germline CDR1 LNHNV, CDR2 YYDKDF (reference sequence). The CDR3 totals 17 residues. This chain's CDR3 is CATSSRLAGETYNEQFF. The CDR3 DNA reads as TGTGCCACCAGCAGCCGACTAGCGGGAGAGACTTACAATGAGCAGTTCTTC.

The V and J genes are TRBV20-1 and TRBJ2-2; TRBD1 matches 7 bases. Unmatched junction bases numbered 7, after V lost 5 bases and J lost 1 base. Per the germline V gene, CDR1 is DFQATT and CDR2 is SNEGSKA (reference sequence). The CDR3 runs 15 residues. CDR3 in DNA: TGCAGTGCTTCCCGACAGGGACAGAACACCGGGGAGCTGTTTTTT. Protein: CSASRQGQNTGELFF.

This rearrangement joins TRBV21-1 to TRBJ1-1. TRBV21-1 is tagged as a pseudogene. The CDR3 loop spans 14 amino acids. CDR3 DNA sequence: TGTGCCAGCAGTCCAAACGTCAAGAACACTGAAGCTTTCTTT. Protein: CASSPNVKNTEAFF.

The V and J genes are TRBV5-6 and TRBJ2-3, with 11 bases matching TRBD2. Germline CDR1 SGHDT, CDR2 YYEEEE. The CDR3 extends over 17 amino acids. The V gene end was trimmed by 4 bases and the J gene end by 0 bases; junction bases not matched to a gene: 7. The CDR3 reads CASSGGRLAGSTDTQYF. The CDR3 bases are TGTGCCAGCAGCGGAGGGAGACTAGCGGGAAGCACAGATACGCAGTATTTT.

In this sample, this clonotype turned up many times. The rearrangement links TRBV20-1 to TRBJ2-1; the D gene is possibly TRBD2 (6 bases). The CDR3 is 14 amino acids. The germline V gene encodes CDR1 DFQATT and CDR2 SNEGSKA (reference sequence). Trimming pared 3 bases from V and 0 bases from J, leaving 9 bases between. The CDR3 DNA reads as TGCAGTGCTAGGGGGGGTAGCTCCTACAATGAGCAGTTCTTC. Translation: CSARGGSSYNEQFF.

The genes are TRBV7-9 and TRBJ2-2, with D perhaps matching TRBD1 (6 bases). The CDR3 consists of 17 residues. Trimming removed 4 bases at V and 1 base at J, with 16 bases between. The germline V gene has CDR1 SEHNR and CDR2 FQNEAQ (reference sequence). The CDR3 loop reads CASSSLDRTLNTGELFF. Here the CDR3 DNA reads TGTGCCAGCAGCTCTCTAGACAGGACCCTGAACACCGGGGAGCTGTTTTTT.